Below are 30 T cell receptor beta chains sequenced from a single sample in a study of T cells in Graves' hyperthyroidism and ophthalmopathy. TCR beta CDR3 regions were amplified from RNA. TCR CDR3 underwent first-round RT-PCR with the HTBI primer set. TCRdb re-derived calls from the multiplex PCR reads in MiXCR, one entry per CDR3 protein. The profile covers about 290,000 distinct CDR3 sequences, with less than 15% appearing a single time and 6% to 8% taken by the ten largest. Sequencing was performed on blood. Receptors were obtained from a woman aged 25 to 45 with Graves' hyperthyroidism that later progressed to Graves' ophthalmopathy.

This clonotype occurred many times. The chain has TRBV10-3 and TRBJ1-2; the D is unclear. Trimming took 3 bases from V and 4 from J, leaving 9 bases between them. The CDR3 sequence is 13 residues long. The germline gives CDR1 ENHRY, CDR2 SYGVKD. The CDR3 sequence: CAISEGVSYGYTF. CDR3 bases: TGTGCCATCAGTGAAGGAGTCTCCTATGGCTACACCTTC.

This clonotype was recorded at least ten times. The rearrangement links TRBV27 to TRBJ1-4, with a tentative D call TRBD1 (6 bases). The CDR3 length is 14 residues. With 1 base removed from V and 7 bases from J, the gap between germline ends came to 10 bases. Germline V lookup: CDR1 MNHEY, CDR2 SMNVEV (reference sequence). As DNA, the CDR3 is TGTGCCAGCAGTTTATGGGGGGCTAGTGAAAAACTGTTTTTT. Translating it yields CASSLWGASEKLFF.

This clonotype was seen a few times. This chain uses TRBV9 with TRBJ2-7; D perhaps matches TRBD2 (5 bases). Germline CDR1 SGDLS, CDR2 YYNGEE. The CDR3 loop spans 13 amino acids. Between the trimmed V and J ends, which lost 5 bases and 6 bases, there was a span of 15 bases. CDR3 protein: CASSAGVDGEQYF. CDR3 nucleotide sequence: TGTGCCAGCAGTGCCGGGGTGGATGGCGAGCAGTACTTC.

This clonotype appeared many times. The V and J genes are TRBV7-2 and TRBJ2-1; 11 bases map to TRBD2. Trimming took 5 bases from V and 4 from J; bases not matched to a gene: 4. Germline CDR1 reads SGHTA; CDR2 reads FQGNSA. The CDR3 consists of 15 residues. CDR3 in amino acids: CASSRTSGLYNEQFF. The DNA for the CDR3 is TGTGCCAGCAGCAGGACTAGCGGGCTTTACAATGAGCAGTTCTTC.

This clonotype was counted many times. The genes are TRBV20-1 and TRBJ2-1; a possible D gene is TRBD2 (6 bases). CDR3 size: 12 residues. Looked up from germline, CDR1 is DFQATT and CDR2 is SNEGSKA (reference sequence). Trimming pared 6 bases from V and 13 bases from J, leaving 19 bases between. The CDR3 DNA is TGCAGTGCGGACGGTAGCGGAGGAGAACAGTTCTTC. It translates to CSADGSGGEQFF.

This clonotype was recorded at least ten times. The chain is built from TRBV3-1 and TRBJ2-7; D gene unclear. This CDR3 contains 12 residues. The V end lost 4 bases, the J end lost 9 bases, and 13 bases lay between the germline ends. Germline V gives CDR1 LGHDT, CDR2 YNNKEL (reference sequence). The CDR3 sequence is CASSRRWGWQYF. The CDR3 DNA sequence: TGTGCCAGCAGCCGACGGTGGGGATGGCAGTACTTC.

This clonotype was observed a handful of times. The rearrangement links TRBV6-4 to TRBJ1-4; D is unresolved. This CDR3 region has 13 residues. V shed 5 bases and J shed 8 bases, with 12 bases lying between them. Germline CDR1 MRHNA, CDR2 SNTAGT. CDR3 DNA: TGTGCCAGCAGTTCCCGGAGGGAGGAAAAACTGTTTTTT. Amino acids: CASSSRREEKLFF.

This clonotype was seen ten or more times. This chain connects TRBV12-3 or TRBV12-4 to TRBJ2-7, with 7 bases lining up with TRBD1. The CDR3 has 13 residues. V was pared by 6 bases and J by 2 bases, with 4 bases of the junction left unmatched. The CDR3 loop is CASSSGTAYEQYF. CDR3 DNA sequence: TGTGCCAGCAGCTCCGGGACAGCCTACGAGCAGTACTTC.

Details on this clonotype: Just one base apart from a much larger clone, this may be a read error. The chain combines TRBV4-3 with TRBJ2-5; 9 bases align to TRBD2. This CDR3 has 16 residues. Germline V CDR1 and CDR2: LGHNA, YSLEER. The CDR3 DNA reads TGCGCCAACAGCCAGCTGGCCGGCGGGAGGGGTGAGACCCAGTACTTC. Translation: CANSQLAGGRGETQYF.

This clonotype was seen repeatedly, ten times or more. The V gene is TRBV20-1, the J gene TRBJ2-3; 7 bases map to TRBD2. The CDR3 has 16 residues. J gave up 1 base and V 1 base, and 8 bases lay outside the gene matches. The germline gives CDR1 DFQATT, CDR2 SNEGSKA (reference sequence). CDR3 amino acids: CSARARASGGTDTQYF. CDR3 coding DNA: TGCAGTGCTAGAGCAAGGGCTAGCGGCGGCACAGATACGCAGTATTTT.

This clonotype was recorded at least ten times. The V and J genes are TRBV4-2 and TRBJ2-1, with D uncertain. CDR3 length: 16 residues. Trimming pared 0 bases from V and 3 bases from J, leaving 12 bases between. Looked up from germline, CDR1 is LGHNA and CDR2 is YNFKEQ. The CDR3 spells CASSQDRFRDYNEQFF. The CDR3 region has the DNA TGTGCCAGCAGCCAAGATCGTTTCAGAGACTACAATGAGCAGTTCTTC.

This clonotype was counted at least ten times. The CDR3 DNA is TGTGCCAGCAGCGACCGGGACAGTACCTACGAGCAGTACTTC. It encodes CASSDRDSTYEQYF. The J gene is TRBJ2-7, the V gene TRBV9; 7 positions agree with TRBD1. Germline V gives CDR1 SGDLS, CDR2 YYNGEE. The CDR3 runs to 14 residues. Trimming at V came to 3 bases and at J to 2 bases, leaving 5 bases not matched to a gene.

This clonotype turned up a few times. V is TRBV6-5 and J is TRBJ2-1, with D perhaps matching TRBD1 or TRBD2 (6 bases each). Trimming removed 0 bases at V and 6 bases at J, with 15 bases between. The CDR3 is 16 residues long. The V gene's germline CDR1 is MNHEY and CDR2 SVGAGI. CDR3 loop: CASSYSAGEAPNEQFF. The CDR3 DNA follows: TGTGCCAGCAGTTACTCCGCAGGGGAGGCCCCCAATGAGCAGTTCTTC.

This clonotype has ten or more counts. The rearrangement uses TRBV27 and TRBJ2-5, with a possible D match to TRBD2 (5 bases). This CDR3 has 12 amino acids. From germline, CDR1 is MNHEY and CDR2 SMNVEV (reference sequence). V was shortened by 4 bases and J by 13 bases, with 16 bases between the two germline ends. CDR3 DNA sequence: TGTGCCAGCAGTTCCGCCCCCCTCGGAGGGTACTTC. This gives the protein CASSSAPLGGYF.

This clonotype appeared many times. CDR3 sequence (DNA): TGCGCCAGCAGCTTCGAGGGAGGTTCCTACGAGCAGTACTTC. It encodes CASSFEGGSYEQYF. The J gene is TRBJ2-7, the V gene TRBV5-1; D is perhaps TRBD2 (6 bases). There are 14 residues in the CDR3. V gave up 2 bases and J gave up 1 base, with 10 bases separating them. Germline V CDR1 and CDR2: SGHRS, YFSETQ.

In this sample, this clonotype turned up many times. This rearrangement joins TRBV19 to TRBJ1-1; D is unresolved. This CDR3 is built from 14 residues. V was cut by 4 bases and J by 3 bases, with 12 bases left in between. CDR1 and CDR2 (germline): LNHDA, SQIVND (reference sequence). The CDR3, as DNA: TGTGCCAGTAGTACGGAGATGTGGGACACTGAAGCTTTCTTT. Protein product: CASSTEMWDTEAFF.

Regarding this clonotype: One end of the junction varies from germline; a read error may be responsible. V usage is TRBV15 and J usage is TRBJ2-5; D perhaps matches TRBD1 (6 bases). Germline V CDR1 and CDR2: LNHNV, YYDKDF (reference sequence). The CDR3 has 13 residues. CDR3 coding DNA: TGTGCCACCGTCGTTGTTTTAGGGGGACGCAACCACTTC. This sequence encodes CATVVVLGGRNHF.

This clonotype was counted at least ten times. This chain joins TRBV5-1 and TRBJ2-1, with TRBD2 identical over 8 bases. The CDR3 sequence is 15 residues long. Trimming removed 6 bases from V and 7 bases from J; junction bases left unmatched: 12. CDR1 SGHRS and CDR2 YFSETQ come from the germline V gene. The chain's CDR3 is CASTAGGGEVNEQFF. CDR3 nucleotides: TGCGCCAGCACCGCCGGGGGGGGAGAAGTAAATGAGCAGTTCTTC.

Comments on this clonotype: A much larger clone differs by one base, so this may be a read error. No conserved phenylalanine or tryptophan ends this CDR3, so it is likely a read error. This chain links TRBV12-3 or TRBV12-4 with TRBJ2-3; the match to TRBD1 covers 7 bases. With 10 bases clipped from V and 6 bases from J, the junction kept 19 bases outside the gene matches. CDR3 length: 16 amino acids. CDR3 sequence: CATESPGQNAYDTQYS. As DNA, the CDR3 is TGTGCCACCGAATCCCCGGGACAGAACGCCTATGATACGCAGTATTCT.

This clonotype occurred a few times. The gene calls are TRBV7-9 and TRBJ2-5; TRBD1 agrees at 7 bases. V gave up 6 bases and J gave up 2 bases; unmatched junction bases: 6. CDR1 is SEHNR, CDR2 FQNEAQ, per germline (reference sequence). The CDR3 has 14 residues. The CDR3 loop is CASRRPGQQETQYF. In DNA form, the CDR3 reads TGTGCCAGCAGACGTCCGGGACAGCAAGAGACCCAGTACTTC.

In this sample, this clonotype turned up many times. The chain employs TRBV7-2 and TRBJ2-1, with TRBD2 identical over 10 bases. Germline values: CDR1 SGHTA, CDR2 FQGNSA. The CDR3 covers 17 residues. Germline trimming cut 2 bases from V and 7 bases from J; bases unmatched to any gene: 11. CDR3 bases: TGTGCCAGCAGCTTAACCCTGATAGCGGGAGGTGGAAATGAGCAGTTCTTC. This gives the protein CASSLTLIAGGGNEQFF.

The CDR3 spells CASSSGADTEAFF. The CDR3 DNA reads as TGTGCCAGCAGCTCGGGGGCGGACACTGAAGCTTTCTTT. This sequence joins TRBV7-3 and TRBJ1-1; perhaps TRBD1 as D (6 bases). The CDR3 contains 13 residues. V was shortened by 4 bases and J by 3 bases, with 9 bases between the two germline ends. CDR1 is SGHTA, CDR2 FQGTGA, per germline.

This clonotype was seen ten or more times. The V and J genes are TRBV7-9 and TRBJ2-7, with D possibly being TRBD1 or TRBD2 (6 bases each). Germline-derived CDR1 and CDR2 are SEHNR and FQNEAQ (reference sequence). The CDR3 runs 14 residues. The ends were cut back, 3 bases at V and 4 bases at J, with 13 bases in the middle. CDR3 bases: TGTGCCAGCAGCTTTGGCTCGGGGGCGTACGAGCAGTACTTC. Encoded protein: CASSFGSGAYEQYF.

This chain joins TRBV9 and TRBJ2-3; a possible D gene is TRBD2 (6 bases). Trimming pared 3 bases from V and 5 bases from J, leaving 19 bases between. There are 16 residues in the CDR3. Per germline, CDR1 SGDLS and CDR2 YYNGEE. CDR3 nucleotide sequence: TGTGCCAGCAGCGCTACCGGGACTGGCAATGGAGATACGCAGTATTTT. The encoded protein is CASSATGTGNGDTQYF.

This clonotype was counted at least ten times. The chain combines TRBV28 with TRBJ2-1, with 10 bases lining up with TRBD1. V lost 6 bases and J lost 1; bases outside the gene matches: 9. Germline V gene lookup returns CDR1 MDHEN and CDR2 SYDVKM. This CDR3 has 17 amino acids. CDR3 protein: CASSRQGAFSSYNEQFF. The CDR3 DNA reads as TGTGCCAGCAGCCGACAGGGGGCCTTTTCGTCCTACAATGAGCAGTTCTTC.

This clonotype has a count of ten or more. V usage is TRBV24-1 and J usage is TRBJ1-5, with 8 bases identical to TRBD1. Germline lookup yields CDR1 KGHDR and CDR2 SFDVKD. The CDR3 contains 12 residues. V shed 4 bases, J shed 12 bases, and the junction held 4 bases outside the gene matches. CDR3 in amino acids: CATSDYGQGQHF. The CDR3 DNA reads TGTGCCACCAGTGACTACGGACAGGGCCAGCATTTT.

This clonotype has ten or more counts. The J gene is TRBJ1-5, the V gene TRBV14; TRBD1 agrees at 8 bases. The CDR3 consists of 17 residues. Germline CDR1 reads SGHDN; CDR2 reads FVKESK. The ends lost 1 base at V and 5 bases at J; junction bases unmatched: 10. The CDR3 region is CASSQATGVLRHQPQHF. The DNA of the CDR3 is TGTGCCAGCAGCCAAGCGACAGGGGTTCTGCGCCATCAGCCCCAGCATTTT.

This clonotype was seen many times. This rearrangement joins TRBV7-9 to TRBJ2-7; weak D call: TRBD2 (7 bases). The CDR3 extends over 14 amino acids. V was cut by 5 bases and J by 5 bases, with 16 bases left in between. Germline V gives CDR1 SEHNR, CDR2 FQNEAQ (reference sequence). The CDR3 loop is CASSRSRGANEQYF. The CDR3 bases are TGTGCCAGCAGCCGCTCCCGGGGGGCCAACGAGCAGTACTTC.

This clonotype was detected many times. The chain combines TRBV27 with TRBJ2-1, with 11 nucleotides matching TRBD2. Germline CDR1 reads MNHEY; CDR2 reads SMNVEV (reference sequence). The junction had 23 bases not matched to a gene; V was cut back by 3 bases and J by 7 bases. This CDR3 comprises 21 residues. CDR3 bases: TGTGCCAGCAGTTTTTTGGCTCCCGGGACGCTATATAGCGGGAGGGGAAATGAGCAGTTCTTC. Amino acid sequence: CASSFLAPGTLYSGRGNEQFF.

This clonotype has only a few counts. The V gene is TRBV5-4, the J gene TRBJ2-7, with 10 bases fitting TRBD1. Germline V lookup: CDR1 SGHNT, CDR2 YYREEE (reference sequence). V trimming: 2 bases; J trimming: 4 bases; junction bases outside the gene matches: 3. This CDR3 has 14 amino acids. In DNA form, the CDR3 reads TGTGCCAGCAGCTTTGACAGGGGGCTTTACGAGCAGTACTTC. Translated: CASSFDRGLYEQYF.